The rows below give T cell receptor beta chains drawn from one sample of a study of T cells in Graves' hyperthyroidism and ophthalmopathy. TCRdb ran MiXCR on the multiplex PCR reads and lists one entry per CDR3 protein. The sample includes 560,000 or so distinct CDR3 sequences, roughly 50% seen only once; the top ten take 8.2%. What was sequenced was peripheral blood or thyroid tissue (not recorded which). These receptors were collected from a woman between 18 and 30 years old with Graves' hyperthyroidism. CDR3s include the opening cysteine and the closing phenylalanine or tryptophan. A D gene is named only where the DNA matches it firmly. Some rows mark clone size as missing; the rest say once, few, many or name a class of expanded clone.

d_call clone_size cdr3_length j_call v_call cdr3_nt cdr3_aa
. . 15 TRBJ1-6 TRBV9 TGTGCCAGCAGCTTAGCGGGGGATGTTGATTCACCCCTCCACTTT CASSLAGDVDSPLHF
TRBD1 many 13 TRBJ1-2 TRBV29-1 TGCAGCGTCTCAACCCGGGACAGGGATGGCTACACCTTC CSVSTRDRDGYTF
. few 16 TRBJ1-3 TRBV7-9 TGTGCCAGCAGTTACTCGAGTTTGAACTCTGGAAACACCATATATTTT CASSYSSLNSGNTIYF
TRBD2 . 15 TRBJ2-7 TRBV19 TGTGCCAGTAGTACCGTAGCGGGAACTATCTTCGAGCAGTACTTC CASSTVAGTIFEQYF
. . 16 TRBJ1-4 TRBV9 TGTGCCAGCAGCGTCGGGGGGCGGGGAACTAATGAAAAACTGTTTTTT CASSVGGRGTNEKLFF
TRBD1 . 12 TRBJ2-5 TRBV20-1 TGCAGTGCTACCGGGACAGGGGAGACCCAGTACTTC CSATGTGETQYF
. . 15 TRBJ1-1 TRBV6-1 TGTGCCAGCAGTGAATCGGAGGGAGGGCGCACTGAAGCTTTCTTT CASSESEGGRTEAFF
. once 16 TRBJ1-2 TRBV20-1 TGCAGTGCTAGGGATATTTTCGGGACGTCTCTATGGAGGTACACCTTC CSARDIFGTSLWRYTF
. . 14 TRBJ1-5 TRBV29-1 TGCAGCGTTGGTGTAGACTCACAGGACCAGCCCCAGCATTTT CSVGVDSQDQPQHF
. few 12 TRBJ2-7 TRBV7-3 TGTGCCAGCAGACTGGGGGGCTACGAGCAGTACTTC CASRLGGYEQYF
. once 14 TRBJ1-3 TRBV24-1 TGTGCCACCAGTGACGGGAGCTCTGGAAACACCATATATTTT CATSDGSSGNTIYF
. many 13 TRBJ1-2 TRBV29-1 TGCAGCGTTGTGATAGGCCAAGTCTATGGCTACACCTTC CSVVIGQVYGYTF
. many 8 TRBJ1-1 TRBV10-3 TGTGCCATCGGGGAGGGTTTCTTT CAIGEGFF
. many 13 TRBJ1-2 TRBV24-1 TGTGCCACCAGTGTGAGTCCTAACTATGGCTACACCTTC CATSVSPNYGYTF
TRBD2 many 15 TRBJ2-7 TRBV25-1 TGTGCCAGCAGTCCTGGACTAGCGGGACGCTACGAGCAGTACTTC CASSPGLAGRYEQYF
TRBD2 . 17 TRBJ2-7 TRBV4-2 TGTGCCAGCAGCCCGGCCCCTCGTGGGCTAGCGGGATACGAGCAGTACTTC CASSPAPRGLAGYEQYF
. many 11 TRBJ1-1 TRBV2 TGTGCCAGCAGCCTGGGGGGAGGTGCTTTCTTT CASSLGGGAFF
. . 15 TRBJ1-2 TRBV4-2 TGTGCCAGCAGCCAAGATTGGGGCAGTAACTATGGCTACACCTTC CASSQDWGSNYGYTF
TRBD1 . 12 TRBJ2-2 TRBV19 TGTGCCAGTGGACAGGGGCCCGGGGAGCTGTTTTTT CASGQGPGELFF
. . 10 TRBJ1-5 TRBV25-1 TGTGCCAGCAGTGAATCAGGACAGCATTTT CASSESGQHF
TRBD2 many 14 TRBJ2-7 TRBV7-6 TGTGCCAGCAGCCCAGGCGGGAGCTCCTACGAGCAGTACTTC CASSPGGSSYEQYF
. . 15 TRBJ2-3 TRBV2 TGTGCCAGCAGTGAGTTTCTCCTCAGCACAGATACGCAGTATTTT CASSEFLLSTDTQYF
. many 13 TRBJ2-2 TRBV29-1 TGCAGCGTTGTAACTAGTCTCTCCGGGGAGCTGTTTTTT CSVVTSLSGELFF
TRBD1 many 11 TRBJ1-2 TRBV29-1 TGCAGCGCTCAGGGGGACTATGGCTACACCTTC CSAQGDYGYTF
TRBD1 . 15 TRBJ1-6 TRBV2 TGTGCCAGCAGGCGCACCGGGACAGGGACTTCACCCCTCCACTTT CASRRTGTGTSPLHF
. . 12 TRBJ2-7 TRBV2 TGTGCCAGCAGTGAAGCTGGGGTCGAGCAGTACTTC CASSEAGVEQYF
TRBD2 many 15 TRBJ2-7 TRBV13 TGTGCCAGCAGCACCATAGCGGGAGGAACCTACGAGCAGTACTTC CASSTIAGGTYEQYF
. . 15 TRBJ2-7 TRBV5-1 TGCGCCAGCAGCCTTCTCAGGGGCCCCACCTACGAGCAGTACTTC CASSLLRGPTYEQYF
. . 15 TRBJ1-5 TRBV24-1 TGTGCCTGGAGTGCGATCCCGGGACACAATCAGCCCCAGCATTTT CAWSAIPGHNQPQHF
. . 16 TRBJ1-4 TRBV15 TGTGCCACCAGCAGAGGATGGGGAGGTGGTGGAGAAAAACTGTTTTTT CATSRGWGGGGEKLFF
. few 13 TRBJ1-3 TRBV2 TGTGCCAGCAACAGGGTCCCTGGAAACACCATATATTTT CASNRVPGNTIYF
. . 14 TRBJ1-2 TRBV29-1 TGCAGCGCAGCCGGGAGAGCGACTAACTATGGCTACACCTTC CSAAGRATNYGYTF
. . 14 TRBJ2-7 TRBV20-1 TGCAGTGCTAGAGATTCCGGGCACCGCTACGAGCAGTACTTC CSARDSGHRYEQYF
. . 13 TRBJ1-5 TRBV29-1 TGCAGCGTTGAAAGGGGGTCGGGAGAGACCCAGCATTTT CSVERGSGETQHF
TRBD1 . 13 TRBJ1-1 TRBV25-1 TGTGCCCCAAACAGGGGGCTGAACACTGAAGCTTTCTTT CAPNRGLNTEAFF
. . 15 TRBJ1-1 TRBV19 TGTGCCAGTAGTATAGCGTTAGGGATTGGCGCTGAAGCTTTCTTT CASSIALGIGAEAFF
. . 14 TRBJ1-4 TRBV2 TGTGCCAGCACAGAGGGTTCGTACGCTGAAAAACTGTTTTTT CASTEGSYAEKLFF
. many 13 TRBJ2-7 TRBV29-1 TGCAGCGTTTGGGTCGGGGTCTCCTACGAGCAGTACTTC CSVWVGVSYEQYF
TRBD2 few 15 TRBJ2-2 TRBV7-9 TGTGCCAGCAGCTTAGAGCCGGGACTAAAAGGGGAGCTGTTTTTT CASSLEPGLKGELFF
. once 13 TRBJ1-4 TRBV20-1 TGCAGTGCTAGAGACGGGTGGGGTGAAAAACTGTTTTTT CSARDGWGEKLFF
. many 13 TRBJ1-1 TRBV29-1 TGCAGCGTTGAAAAGGGGGTGGCCACTGAAGCTTTCTTT CSVEKGVATEAFF
. . 16 TRBJ1-1 TRBV11-2 TGTGCCAGCAGCTTAGACAGGAGATACATGAACACTGAAGCTTTCTTT CASSLDRRYMNTEAFF
TRBD2 few 13 TRBJ2-7 TRBV5-1 TGCGCCAGCAGCGGGGCTAGCGGAGACGAGCAGTACTTC CASSGASGDEQYF
. . 16 TRBJ1-2 TRBV29-1 TGCAGCGTTGACGAGGGGTATCAGGGGAGCAGCTATGGCTACACCTTC CSVDEGYQGSSYGYTF
. few 12 TRBJ1-5 TRBV20-1 TGCAGTGCTAGAGGGGAGAATCAGCCCCAGCATTTT CSARGENQPQHF
TRBD1 . 15 TRBJ1-2 TRBV19 TGTGCCAGTAGTCCAGGGACAGGATCTAACTATGGCTACACCTTC CASSPGTGSNYGYTF
. few 16 TRBJ1-2 TRBV2 TGTGCCAGCAGTGAAGGGAGGATTGGAGGGAACTATGGCTACACCTTC CASSEGRIGGNYGYTF
. many 15 TRBJ1-4 TRBV7-2 TGTGCCAGCAGCGTCCAACTTGGGACTAATGAAAAACTGTTTTTT CASSVQLGTNEKLFF